This note documents a single T cell receptor beta chain sequence. The specificity of this receptor is unknown. No qualities accompany the bases; no much larger clone lies one base away. The data stem from a study of blood T cell repertoires in COVID-19 (dated by TCRdb to 2018 to 2020). Concerning the study at large: Samples covering the acute and convalescent phases of COVID-19 were provided by collaborators in the United States, Italy and Spain. The material from the prospective study consisted of cDNA or gDNA derived from T cells, B-cell-depleted T cells, or PBMCs. Deeply sampled blood TCRbeta repertoires from subjects exposed to, actively infected with, or recovered from COVID-19 were included in the dataset. The repertoires were released in a freely available public database intended as a resource for research on the immune response to SARS-CoV-2. The samples were drawn from the first 160 participants of the ongoing ImmuneRACE study and from 950 to 1,500 subjects provided by 6 global collaborators. Sample metadata almost always included a de-identified subject ID, COVID-19 status, age in years and sex. Where available, HLA class I and class II types were obtained from metadata supplied by the sample provider rather than from assay-based typing.

The immunoSEQ Assay, a bias-controlled multiplex PCR, was used to amplify TCRbeta CDR3 regions from genomic DNA. Per the authors' processing: Nucleated cell counts per sample were estimated from amplification of reference gene primers within the assay. To quantify the absolute abundance of each unique TCRbeta CDR3 rearrangement, sequence reads were collapsed and filtered. For each sample, productive Simpson clonality was calculated as the square root of Simpson's diversity index across productive rearrangements. TCRdb obtained this table from immuneACCESS and retained in-frame rearrangements with V and J assigned. These tables miss some clones; where compared with another copy, unresolved V genes account for less than half of the shortfall, and the remainder is unexplained. V, J and clone size are taken as reported in that table, and D and trimming were inferred from the DNA itself. Counted in this sample were roughly 160,000 clones; approximately 90% of them appeared once. Together, the top ten hold almost 1% of the sample.

The full study reports these points: The quantity of clinical and demographic metadata differed by source and by participant and was supplied without curation.

Trimming takes 0 bases from V and 3 bases from J, and the germline ends sit 15 bases apart. The germline V gene yields SNHLY for CDR1 and FYNNEI for CDR2. The CDR3 sequence holds 17 residues, the cysteine and phenylalanine included. Only the CDR3 region is kept as DNA, spanning 51 bases read in frame from base 1. Collaborating institutions collected whole blood in K2EDTA tubes following their own protocols. For TCRbeta analysis, collaborator samples were shipped as frozen whole blood, as isolated PBMCs, or as DNA extracted from either sample type. This TCR was recovered from a man younger than 35 with acute or convalescent COVID-19. Source material: peripheral blood. The chain couples TRBV2 to TRBJ1-3, with TRBD1 tentatively as D gene (6 bases match). Here the CDR3 is given as CASSEALGGRSGNTIYF. The nucleotide sequence is TGTGCCAGCAGTGAAGCGCTGGGGGGGCGCAGTGGAAACACCATATATTTT.